The subject of this entry is one TCR beta chain. What it recognizes is unknown. The entry originates in a study of lymphopenia after photon versus proton radiotherapy. Clones were sequenced by immunoSEQ multiplex PCR, and TCRdb holds only the in-frame ones, with some missing. The sample includes 150,000 to 200,000 clones, approximately 90% of them seen just once. General study results and limits: Better survival with proton therapy was suggested as possible, not demonstrated.

The sample consisted of peripheral blood, taken from a patient treated with photon-based radiotherapy. The TCR originated in a man over 45 with gastric cancer.

The CDR3 DNA follows: TGTGCCAGCAGGCAGGGAGATCAGCCCCAGCATTTT. The encoded protein is CASRQGDQPQHF. V gene TRBV6-5 combines with J gene TRBJ1-5; tentative D call: TRBD1 (5 bases). In germline, CDR1 is MNHEY, CDR2 SVGAGI. The CDR3 is 12 residues long. The germline V and J ends were trimmed by 6 bases and 5 bases, with 8 bases remaining between them.